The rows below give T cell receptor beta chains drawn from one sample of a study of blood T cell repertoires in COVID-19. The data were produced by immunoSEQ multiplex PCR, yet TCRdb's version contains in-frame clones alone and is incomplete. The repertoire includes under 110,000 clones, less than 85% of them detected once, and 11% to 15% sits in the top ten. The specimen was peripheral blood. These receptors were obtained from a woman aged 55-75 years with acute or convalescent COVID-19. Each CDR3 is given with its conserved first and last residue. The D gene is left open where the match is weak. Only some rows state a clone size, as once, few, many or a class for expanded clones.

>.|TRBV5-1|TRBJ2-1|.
TGCGCCAGCAGCTTGACTTTCCAGGGTTGGGATTACAATGAGCAGTTCTTC
CASSLTFQGWDYNEQFF
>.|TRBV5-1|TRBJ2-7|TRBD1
TGCGCCAGCACCCGAGGGGGCCCCTACGAGCAGTACTTC
CASTRGGPYEQYF
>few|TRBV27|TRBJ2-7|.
TGTGCCAGCAGTTTAAGGACTCCCCCCCACCACGAGCAGTACTTC
CASSLRTPPHHEQYF
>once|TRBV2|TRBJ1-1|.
TGTGCCAGCAGTACCGAGACAGGAGGAACTGAAGCTTTCTTT
CASSTETGGTEAFF
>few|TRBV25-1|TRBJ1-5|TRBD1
TGTGCCAGCAGTGAAGAAGGCAGGGGGCAAGATCAGCCCCAGCATTTT
CASSEEGRGQDQPQHF
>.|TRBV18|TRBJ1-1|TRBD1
TGTGCCAGCTCACCCCAAGGGGGCTCCACTGAAGCTTTCTTT
CASSPQGGSTEAFF
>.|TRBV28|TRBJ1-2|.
TGTGCCAGCAGTCTGAACTATGGCTACACCTTC
CASSLNYGYTF
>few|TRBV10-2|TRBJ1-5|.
TGCGCCAGCAGTGAGTCTCTCCCGTATCAGCCCCAGCATTTT
CASSESLPYQPQHF
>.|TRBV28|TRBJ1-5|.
TGTGCCAGCAGTCCCCCCACAGGGACCACTAGCAATCAGCCCCAGCATTTT
CASSPPTGTTSNQPQHF
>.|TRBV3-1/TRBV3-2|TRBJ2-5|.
TGTGCCAGCAGCCGAGGGGACTGGCAAGAGACCCAGTACTTC
CASSRGDWQETQYF
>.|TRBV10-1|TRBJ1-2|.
TGCGCCAGCAGTGAGTCCCAGGGGCCCTATGGCTACACCTTC
CASSESQGPYGYTF